The 15 T cell receptor beta chains below all came from one sample that was sequenced in a study of OX40 agonist ivuxolimab in advanced cancers. Sequenced by immunoSEQ multiplex PCR; TCRdb stores in-frame clones only, minus some. The sample holds about 120,000 clones, around 87% seen once. The starting material was CD4+ or CD8+ T cells sorted from blood, obtained in a trial of the OX40 agonist ivuxolimab. These receptors were obtained from an adult with an advanced solid tumor such as melanoma, head and neck, liver or kidney cancer.

This chain connects TRBV28 to TRBJ2-7; D is unresolved. CDR1 is MDHEN, CDR2 SYDVKM, per germline. This CDR3 region has 13 residues. Trimming left V 6 bases short and J 4 bases short, with 13 bases between. CDR3 amino acids: CASSRTDLYEQYF. The CDR3 DNA is TGTGCCAGCAGCCGCACCGACCTATACGAGCAGTACTTC.

The V call is TRBV6-4, the J call TRBJ1-1; TRBD1 is a possible D gene (6 bases). Germline CDR1 reads MRHNA; CDR2 reads SNTAGT. CDR3 length equals 14 residues. V was pared by 6 bases and J by 7 bases, with 18 bases between. The CDR3 here is CASRGIGGSGEAFF. CDR3 DNA sequence: TGTGCCAGCAGAGGGATAGGGGGTTCGGGTGAAGCTTTCTTT.

The chain employs TRBV27 and TRBJ2-2, with unresolved D. The CDR3 runs to 13 residues. CDR1 and CDR2 from the germline V gene are MNHEY and SMNVEV (reference sequence). Trimming pared 2 bases from V and 10 bases from J, leaving 11 bases between. CDR3 residues: CASSLGVSEELFF. The CDR3 DNA sequence: TGTGCCAGCAGTTTAGGGGTATCCGAGGAGCTGTTTTTT.

The chain has TRBV7-2 and TRBJ1-2; possibly TRBD1 for D (5 bases). V dropped 0 bases and J dropped 6 bases, with 14 bases sitting between them. CDR1 is SGHTA, CDR2 FQGNSA, per germline. CDR3 length equals 15 residues. DNA for the CDR3: TGTGCCAGCAGCTTAGCTGCATGGGGGGGAGATGGCTACACCTTC. It specifies CASSLAAWGGDGYTF.

The rearrangement joins TRBV27 to TRBJ2-7; no clear D gene. The CDR3 sequence is 14 residues long. Between the trimmed V and J ends, which lost 3 bases and 0 bases, there was a span of 9 bases. From germline, CDR1 is MNHEY and CDR2 SMNVEV (reference sequence). The CDR3 nucleotides read TGTGCCAGCAGTTTGCTGTTTGGCTCCTACGAGCAGTACTTC. Translated: CASSLLFGSYEQYF.

The rearrangement links TRBV7-9 to TRBJ2-3, with a weak D call TRBD2 (6 bases). Germline V gene lookup returns CDR1 SEHNR and CDR2 FQNEAQ (reference sequence). CDR3 length: 15 amino acids. V lost 5 bases and J 0 bases, leaving 12 bases between the germline ends. CDR3 DNA: TGTGCCAGCAGCCCGGACGGAGGGAGCACAGATACGCAGTATTTT. Protein sequence: CASSPDGGSTDTQYF.

The rearrangement joins TRBV28 to TRBJ1-2, with 8 nucleotides matching TRBD1. CDR3 length equals 16 residues. V was pared by 5 bases and J by 4 bases, with 12 bases of the junction left unmatched. In germline, CDR1 is MDHEN, CDR2 SYDVKM. CDR3 nucleotides: TGTGCCAGCAGTGGGGGGGACAGGTCCTCCCCCTATGGCTACACCTTC. Its translation: CASSGGDRSSPYGYTF.

For this clone: The sample contains more than one DNA sequence encoding this CDR3. The rearrangement uses TRBV7-2 and TRBJ2-7; D is undetermined. Between the trimmed V and J ends, which lost 0 bases and 4 bases, there was a span of 7 bases. CDR1 is SGHTA and CDR2 is FQGNSA in the germline V gene. This CDR3 contains 13 residues. CDR3 coding DNA: TGTGCCAGCAGCTTAGCGGGTGCGTACGAGCAGTACTTC. It encodes CASSLAGAYEQYF.

The V and J genes are TRBV5-6 and TRBJ1-1, with D unclear. This CDR3 has 11 amino acids. Germline loops: CDR1 SGHDT, CDR2 YYEEEE. Trimming left V 4 bases short and J 8 bases short, with 9 bases between. In DNA form, the CDR3 reads TGTGCCAGCAGCCGCCAAGTAGAAGCTTTCTTT. Its protein product is CASSRQVEAFF.

This clone was seen many times. This sequence joins TRBV2 and TRBJ2-1, with 14 bases identical to TRBD2. Germline V gene data show CDR1 as SNHLY and CDR2 as FYNNEI. Trimming cost V 6 bases and J 12 bases; bases outside gene matches: 7. The CDR3 sequence is 14 residues long. The CDR3 coding sequence is TGTGCCAGCAGAGGGGGACTAGCGGGGGTAGGGCAGTTCTTC. Translation: CASRGGLAGVGQFF.

J is TRBJ2-2 and V is TRBV7-2; a weak D match, TRBD2 (6 bases). Trimming shortened V by 6 bases and J by 1 base, and 18 bases separated the two germline ends. The germline gives CDR1 SGHTA, CDR2 FQGNSA. The CDR3 spans 17 residues. The CDR3 DNA is TGTGCCAGCAGACCAGGCCCTGGCGGGGAGAACACCGGGGAGCTGTTTTTT. It is translated as CASRPGPGGENTGELFF.

This chain uses TRBV11-2 with TRBJ2-7; tentatively, D is TRBD1 (6 bases). CDR1 and CDR2 from the germline V gene are SGHAT and FQNNGV. The CDR3 totals 15 residues. The V gene lost 5 bases and the J gene lost 3 bases, with 17 bases spanning the gap. The CDR3 region is CASSLLPGHLYEQYF. The CDR3 DNA follows: TGTGCCAGCAGCCTACTGCCGGGACACCTCTACGAGCAGTACTTC. Complete variable domain (other parts from reference TRBV11-2 and TRBJ2-7): EAGVAQSPRYKIIEKRQSVAFWCNPISGHATLYWYQQILGQGPKLLIQFQNNGVVDDSQLPKDRFSAERLKGVDSTLKIQPAKLEDSAVYLCASSLLPGHLYEQYFGPGTRLTVT.

This chain links TRBV4-3 with TRBJ2-1, with no clear D. The CDR3 has 13 amino acids. The V end was cut by 0 bases, the J end by 5 bases, with 5 bases between. Germline V gives CDR1 LGHNA, CDR2 YSLEER. The CDR3 bases are TGCGCCAGCAGCCAAGAACAGAACAATGAGCAGTTCTTC. It codes for CASSQEQNNEQFF.

This clone was found once. This chain connects TRBV10-3 to TRBJ2-7, with D possibly called TRBD1 or TRBD2 (5 bases each). Trimming removed 3 bases from V and 0 bases from J, with 9 bases in between. CDR3 size: 14 residues. CDR1 and CDR2 from the germline V gene are ENHRY and SYGVKD. In DNA form, the CDR3 reads TGTGCCATCAGTGACAGGGAGACCTCCTACGAGCAGTACTTC. Translating gives CAISDRETSYEQYF.

The rearrangement links TRBV12-5 to TRBJ1-5; D is undetermined. The germline V gene has CDR1 LGHNT and CDR2 FRNRAP. V dropped 3 bases and J dropped 5 bases, with 8 bases sitting between them. This CDR3 comprises 13 residues. The CDR3 loop is CASGLGEDQPQHF. In nucleotides, the CDR3 is TGTGCTAGTGGTTTAGGAGAAGATCAGCCCCAGCATTTT.